This TCR beta chain was profiled in a study of T cell responses to AZD1222 COVID-19 vaccine. TCRdb's table, derived via immunoSEQ multiplex PCR, lists solely in-frame clones and lacks some. The table shows 87,000 or so clones, with around 90% occurring only once. As to this clone: Its antigen remains unidentified.

General study findings and limits: A rise in Spike-specific TCR breadth and depth followed two AZD1222 doses. Donors, mostly white British, included more females; clonal diversity was possibly underestimated. Without day 14 samples, only post-peak T cell repertoires were studied. With dominance at 160-218 and 743-854, vaccine-associated CD4 TCRs spanned spike.

The sequence came from an adult in good health. The specimen was peripheral blood, collected on day 0 of AZD1222 vaccination.

CDR3 DNA: TGTGCCAGCAGCTTAGGAGGGGACAGGGGTGGCTACACCTTC. Translation gives CASSLGGDRGGYTF. The gene calls are TRBV7-3 and TRBJ1-2; 10 bases match TRBD1. The CDR3 sequence is 14 residues long. The V gene's germline CDR1 is SGHTA and CDR2 FQGTGA. V lost 2 bases, J lost 7 bases, and 4 bases stayed unmatched.